This paragraph covers one T cell receptor (beta chain) sequence. Its antigen is as yet unknown. This sample was included in a study of T cells in Graves' hyperthyroidism and ophthalmopathy. General study points: Before onset, by a median of about six months, the model predicted ophthalmopathy.

RNA transcripts gave rise to amplified TCR beta CDR3 regions. TCR CDR3 underwent first-round RT-PCR with the HTBI primer set. TCRdb used MiXCR to reprocess the multiplex PCR reads, holding one entry per CDR3 protein. The sample has fewer than 800,000 distinct CDR3 sequences, about 15% seen once. Trimming at V came to 4 bases and at J to 0 bases, leaving 13 bases not matched to a gene. In germline, CDR1 is SGDLS, CDR2 YYNGEE. This CDR3 has 19 residues. It was considered stable Graves' hyperthyroidism when ophthalmopathy did not progress within 18 months. What was sequenced was blood. The V call is TRBV9, the J call TRBJ2-2, with TRBD2 identical over 9 bases. The sequence derives from a man aged 18 to 30 with Graves' hyperthyroidism. The CDR3 DNA reads TGTGCCAGCAGCCTATGGACTAGCGCCGGGGAGGCGAACACCGGGGAGCTGTTTTTT. Encoded protein: CASSLWTSAGEANTGELFF.